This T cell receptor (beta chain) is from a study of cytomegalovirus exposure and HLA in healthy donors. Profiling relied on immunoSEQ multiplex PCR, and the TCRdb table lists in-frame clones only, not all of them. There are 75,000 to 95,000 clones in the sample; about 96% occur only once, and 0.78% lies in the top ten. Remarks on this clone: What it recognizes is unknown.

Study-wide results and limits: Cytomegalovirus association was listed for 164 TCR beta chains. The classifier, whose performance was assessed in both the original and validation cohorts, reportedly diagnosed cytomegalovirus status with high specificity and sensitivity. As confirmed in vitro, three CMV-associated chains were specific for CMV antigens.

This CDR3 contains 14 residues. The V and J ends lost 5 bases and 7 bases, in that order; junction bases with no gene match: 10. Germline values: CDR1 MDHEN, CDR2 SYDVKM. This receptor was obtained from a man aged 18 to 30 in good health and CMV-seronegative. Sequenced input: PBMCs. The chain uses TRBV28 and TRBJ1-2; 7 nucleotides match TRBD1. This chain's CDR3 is CASSAWDSRPGYTF. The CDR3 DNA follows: TGTGCCAGCAGTGCCTGGGACAGTCGCCCTGGCTACACCTTC.